These T cell receptor beta chains were read from a single sample in a study of T cell responses to AZD1222 COVID-19 vaccine. TCRdb keeps only in-frame clones here, not all; method: immunoSEQ multiplex PCR. The sample shows about 84,000 clones, approximately 85% of them seen only once. The material sequenced was peripheral blood, taken 28 days after the second AZD1222 dose. The receptors were gathered from an adult who received the AZD1222 COVID-19 vaccine. Both conserved end residues are trimmed from each CDR3.

V gene,J gene,CDR3 protein
TRBV28,TRBJ1-5,ASSTSDRVNNQPQH
TRBV7-3,TRBJ1-1,ASSDGPNTEAF
TRBV11-2,TRBJ1-2,ASSLGPGENNYGYT
TRBV4-1,TRBJ2-1,ASSQDRLAATYNEQF
TRBV13,TRBJ1-2,ASTPGTSYGYT
TRBV12-2,TRBJ2-7,ASRLGSLCEQY
TRBV12-3/TRBV12-4,TRBJ2-1,ASSFGSYNEQF
TRBV3-1/TRBV3-2,TRBJ1-2,ASSQDPENYGYT
TRBV15,TRBJ2-2,ATSVGDTSNTGELF
TRBV6-5,TRBJ1-1,ASSPYEAF
TRBV7-9,TRBJ1-1,ASSPGAENTEAF
TRBV9,TRBJ2-1,ASSGGYNEQF
TRBV7-2,TRBJ1-1,ASRDRGNTEAF
TRBV18,TRBJ1-1,ASSPGFGTEAF
TRBV12-3/TRBV12-4,TRBJ2-7,ASSLGFAYEQY
TRBV2,TRBJ1-1,ASSLLTGRTNTEAF
TRBV11-2,TRBJ1-2,ASSLNRANYGYT
TRBV4-1,TRBJ2-7,ASSHMGLASYEQY
TRBV7-8,TRBJ2-3,ASSLIIPGLGVGDTQY
TRBV4-1,TRBJ1-6,ASSQEAGSSYNSPLH
TRBV28,TRBJ2-7,ASSTGTDEQY
TRBV28,TRBJ1-5,ASSSIAQPQH
TRBV11-2,TRBJ2-5,ASSRRTHEAQY
TRBV6-5,TRBJ1-3,ASSPTGYSGNTIY
TRBV12-3/TRBV12-4,TRBJ1-1,ASSSGYEAF
TRBV3-1/TRBV3-2,TRBJ1-2,ASSQGGPAGGDNYGYT
TRBV2,TRBJ2-1,ASFFNLAGEQF
TRBV7-2,TRBJ2-1,ASSLVPSGGGSGNEQF
TRBV19,TRBJ2-1,ASSISTVSYNEQF
TRBV6-4,TRBJ2-1,ASSDSREYNEQF
TRBV9,TRBJ2-7,ASSPSHVDYEQY
TRBV4-1,TRBJ2-5,ASSQGDRDKETQY
TRBV30,TRBJ1-1,AWSVEGFTEAF
TRBV25-1,TRBJ2-7,ASSEWTPGSYEQY
TRBV4-1,TRBJ2-2,ASSRIGTSLSVTGELF
TRBV6-2/TRBV6-3,TRBJ1-1,ASSKAALQNTEAF
TRBV7-3,TRBJ2-2,ASSRTGAVGELF
TRBV25-1,TRBJ2-7,ASSESGQWEQY
TRBV28,TRBJ2-7,ASSLQGQGYEQY
TRBV27,TRBJ2-3,ASASTDTQY
TRBV27,TRBJ1-4,ASRTNRDEKLF
TRBV19,TRBJ1-4,ASSRQGGYNEKLF
TRBV7-6,TRBJ2-5,ASSLSSETQY